One sample yielded the 29 T cell receptor beta chains listed below, sequenced in a study of shared clonotypes between healthy human individuals. Using immunoSEQ multiplex PCR, the repertoire was profiled, and TCRdb retains in-frame clones only, with some absent. The sample records approximately 2.1 million clones, approximately 95% being singletons. The sample taken for sequencing was naive CD4+ T cells from PBMCs. Subset indicated: CD45RA+ positively selected. The receptors stem from a man aged 18 to 29 in good health. Some clones in this sample may be carry-over from other donors' samples.

V gene TRBV7-9 combines with J gene TRBJ1-1, with TRBD1 matching over 7 bases. The germline CDR1 and CDR2 sequences are SEHNR and FQNEAQ (reference sequence). V lost 5 bases to trimming and J lost 2 bases; unmatched junction nucleotides: 5. The CDR3 covers 14 residues. CDR3 bases: TGTGCCAGCAGCGCCCAGGGGGGAAACACTGAAGCTTTCTTT. Translated, it gives CASSAQGGNTEAFF.

The chain couples TRBV5-1 to TRBJ2-1; perhaps D is TRBD1 or TRBD2 (5 bases each). Per the germline V gene, CDR1 is SGHRS and CDR2 is YFSETQ. The CDR3 has 14 residues. The ends were cut back, 4 bases at V and 2 bases at J, with 10 bases in the middle. The CDR3 loop is CASSPGAAYNEQFF. Here the CDR3 DNA reads TGCGCCAGCAGCCCCGGGGCGGCCTACAATGAGCAGTTCTTC.

This clone was seen just once. The J gene is TRBJ2-2, the V gene TRBV27, with a tentative D call TRBD2 (6 bases). Trimming removed 5 bases from V and 1 base from J, with 8 bases in between. The germline V gene encodes CDR1 MNHEY and CDR2 SMNVEV (reference sequence). The CDR3 contains 14 residues. As DNA, the CDR3 is TGTGCCAGCAGTACGGGAGTGAACACCGGGGAGCTGTTTTTT. Translated, it gives CASSTGVNTGELFF.

The chain carries TRBV5-1 and TRBJ2-5; 11 nucleotides agree with TRBD1. Germline CDR1 SGHRS, CDR2 YFSETQ. This CDR3 contains 15 residues. The J segment lost 5 bases and the V segment lost 4 bases, leaving 7 bases of the junction unmatched. The CDR3 DNA reads TGCGCCAGCAGCCGGGGACAGGGGGACGGGGAGACCCAGTACTTC. Protein sequence: CASSRGQGDGETQYF. Together with reference TRBV5-1 and TRBJ2-5, the CDR3 gives the full variable domain: KAGVTQTPRYLIKTRGQQVTLSCSPISGHRSVSWYQQTPGQGLQFLFEYFSETQRNKGNFPGRFSGRQFSNSRSEMNVSTLELGDSALYLCASSRGQGDGETQYFGPGTRLLVL.

CDR3 DNA sequence: TGTGCCAGCAGCCTTCCAGGGGACAATTCACCCCTCCACTTT. Translated: CASSLPGDNSPLHF. The genes are TRBV5-4 and TRBJ1-6; D might be TRBD1 (6 bases). Trimming took 4 bases from V and 7 from J, leaving 12 bases between them. Germline CDR1 SGHNT, CDR2 YYREEE (reference sequence). The CDR3 loop spans 14 amino acids.

The V and J genes are TRBV11-1 and TRBJ2-7; the D gene could be TRBD1 or TRBD2 (6 bases each). Trimming removed 6 bases from V and 0 bases from J, with 15 bases in between. Germline V gives CDR1 SGHAT, CDR2 FQDESV (reference sequence). The CDR3 is 15 residues long. The CDR3 sequence: CASSKRGENSYEQYF. CDR3 in DNA: TGTGCCAGCAGTAAAAGGGGGGAGAACTCCTACGAGCAGTACTTC.

This chain connects TRBV7-9 to TRBJ1-2; 10 bases fit TRBD1. Trimming at V came to 5 bases and at J to 5 bases, leaving 5 bases not matched to a gene. The CDR3 has 14 amino acids. Germline CDR1 reads SEHNR; CDR2 reads FQNEAQ (reference sequence). The CDR3 here is CASSPGQGLYGYTF. The CDR3 region has the DNA TGTGCCAGCAGCCCGGGACAGGGGTTGTATGGCTACACCTTC.

The V and J genes are TRBV28 and TRBJ1-2; the match to TRBD1 covers 11 bases. CDR3 length: 15 residues. With 4 bases clipped from V and 6 bases from J, the junction kept 7 bases outside the gene matches. The germline CDR1 and CDR2 sequences are MDHEN and SYDVKM. This chain's CDR3 is CASSSPGQGVHGYTF. In DNA form, the CDR3 reads TGTGCCAGCAGTTCTCCGGGACAGGGGGTACATGGCTACACCTTC.

In its sample, this clone was seen once. The chain is built from TRBV6-5 and TRBJ2-3, with 8 bases aligning to TRBD2. CDR3 size: 15 residues. Trimming at V came to 5 bases and at J to 2 bases, leaving 6 bases not matched to a gene. Per the germline V gene, CDR1 is MNHEY and CDR2 is SVGAGI. The CDR3 DNA sequence: TGTGCCAGCAGTCTCGGTAGCGGGAACACAGATACGCAGTATTTT. It is translated as CASSLGSGNTDTQYF.

V gene TRBV4-3 combines with J gene TRBJ1-1; TRBD1 might be the D (5 bases). Trimming removed 6 bases from V and 6 bases from J, with 20 bases in between. Germline V lookup: CDR1 LGHNA, CDR2 YSLEER. The CDR3 loop spans 15 amino acids. The chain's CDR3 is CASSRHEKGTAEAFF. The CDR3 DNA is TGCGCCAGCAGTCGGCATGAGAAGGGGACCGCTGAAGCTTTCTTT.

This clone was counted between two and nine times. The rearrangement links TRBV29-1 to TRBJ1-1, with D perhaps TRBD1 (6 bases). Trimming shortened V by 6 bases and J by 2 bases, and 13 bases separated the two germline ends. Germline CDR1 is SQVTM and CDR2 is ANQGSEA. The CDR3 has 13 residues. In DNA form, the CDR3 reads TGCAGCGTGAGAGGACAGTTCAACACTGAAGCTTTCTTT. It is translated as CSVRGQFNTEAFF.

The chain uses TRBV6-1 and TRBJ2-3; D perhaps matches TRBD2 (5 bases). From germline, CDR1 is MNHNS and CDR2 SASEGT. V was pared by 5 bases and J by 6 bases, with 15 bases between. The length of the CDR3 is 14 residues. This CDR3 reads CASSTRGPRDTQYF. The DNA for the CDR3 is TGTGCCAGCAGTACTCGAGGGCCGCGGGATACGCAGTATTTT.

The genes are TRBV5-4 and TRBJ1-4, with D unclear. The CDR3 runs 15 residues. The germline gives CDR1 SGHNT, CDR2 YYREEE (reference sequence). Trimming removed 0 bases from V and 4 bases from J, with 10 bases in between. The CDR3 nucleotides read TGTGCCAGCAGCTTGGCGACGGCTAATAATGAAAAACTGTTTTTT. Amino acids: CASSLATANNEKLFF.

This clone is a singleton in its sample. The chain is built from TRBV7-9 and TRBJ2-7; the match to TRBD1 covers 8 bases. The V gene's germline CDR1 is SEHNR and CDR2 FQNEAQ (reference sequence). The CDR3 sequence is 15 residues long. The junction had 5 bases not matched to a gene; V was cut back by 4 bases and J by 0 bases. The CDR3 here is CASSSDRGNSYEQYF. CDR3 sequence (DNA): TGTGCCAGCAGCTCCGACAGGGGAAACTCCTACGAGCAGTACTTC. The complete variable domain, with remaining parts taken from reference TRBV7-9 and TRBJ2-7, reads DTGVSQNPRHKITKRGQNVTFRCDPISEHNRLYWYRQTLGQGPEFLTYFQNEAQLEKSRLLSDRFSAERPKGSFSTLEIQRTEQGDSAMYLCASSSDRGNSYEQYFGPGTRLTVT.

The J gene is TRBJ2-7, the V gene TRBV2, with D possibly matching TRBD1 (5 bases). Per the germline V gene, CDR1 is SNHLY and CDR2 is FYNNEI. V lost 8 bases, J lost 0 bases, and 11 bases lay in between. The CDR3 spans 13 residues. As DNA, the CDR3 is TGTGCCAGCCTCCAGGACACCTCCTACGAGCAGTACTTC. This encodes CASLQDTSYEQYF.

Of note for this clone: The sample contains more than one DNA sequence encoding this CDR3. The V call is TRBV6-5, the J call TRBJ2-1; D is uncertain. CDR1 is MNHEY, CDR2 SVGAGI, per germline. The CDR3 is made up of 11 amino acids. V dropped 3 bases and J dropped 8 bases, with 5 bases sitting between them. DNA of the CDR3: TGTGCCAGCAGTTATAGTGATGAGCAGTTCTTC. It translates to CASSYSDEQFF.

The chain uses TRBV7-9 and TRBJ1-3, with a possible D match to TRBD1 (5 bases). The ends were cut back, 0 bases at V and 0 bases at J, with 9 bases in the middle. Germline values: CDR1 SEHNR, CDR2 FQNEAQ (reference sequence). This CDR3 has 16 residues. The CDR3 reads CASSLALGGSGNTIYF. The CDR3 bases are TGTGCCAGCAGCTTAGCGTTGGGGGGCTCTGGAAACACCATATATTTT.

The chain combines TRBV9 with TRBJ2-2; D is possibly TRBD1 or TRBD2 (5 bases each). The CDR3 loop spans 16 amino acids. Per the germline V gene, CDR1 is SGDLS and CDR2 is YYNGEE. Trimming cost V 4 bases and J 2 bases, with 15 bases left between them. The CDR3 is CASSQEGRANTGELFF. The CDR3 DNA follows: TGTGCCAGCAGCCAAGAGGGCAGGGCAAACACCGGGGAGCTGTTTTTT.

V and J are TRBV19 and TRBJ2-7; 9 bases fit TRBD1. CDR1 and CDR2 from the germline V gene are LNHDA and SQIVND (reference sequence). This CDR3 is built from 15 residues. Unmatched junction bases numbered 7, after V lost 4 bases and J lost 3 bases. The CDR3 bases are TGTGCCAGTAGTAGCCCCGGGACAGGGATCTACGAGCAGTACTTC. Amino acids: CASSSPGTGIYEQYF. The full variable domain, completed using reference TRBV19 and TRBJ2-7, is DGGITQSPKYLFRKEGQNVTLSCEQNLNHDAMYWYRQDPGQGLRLIYYSQIVNDFQKGDIAEGYSVSREKKESFPLTVTSAQKNPTAFYLCASSSPGTGIYEQYFGPGTRLTVT.

Points on this clone: Other nucleotide sequences from this sample produce the same CDR3. The genes are TRBV7-2 and TRBJ2-7; the D gene is possibly TRBD1 (6 bases). Per the germline V gene, CDR1 is SGHTA and CDR2 is FQGNSA. The CDR3 totals 13 residues. V was shortened by 4 bases and J by 0 bases, with 7 bases between the two germline ends. Here the CDR3 DNA reads TGTGCCAGCAGCTACAGGGACTCCTACGAGCAGTACTTC. It is translated as CASSYRDSYEQYF.

With regard to this clone: The sample carries other DNA sequences with the same CDR3. The chain carries TRBV18 and TRBJ1-3, with D unclear. This CDR3 contains 14 residues. Trimming shortened V by 2 bases and J by 1 base, and 6 bases separated the two germline ends. In germline, CDR1 is KGHSH, CDR2 LQKENI. The CDR3 region has the DNA TGTGCCAGCTCACCAGGAGGGTCTGGAAACACCATATATTTT. This codes for CASSPGGSGNTIYF. The full variable domain, in which reference TRBV18 and TRBJ1-3 provide the parts outside the CDR3, is NAGVMQNPRHLVRRRGQEARLRCSPMKGHSHVYWYRQLPEEGLKFMVYLQKENIIDESGMPKERFSAEFPKEGPSILRIQQVVRGDSAAYFCASSPGGSGNTIYFGEGSWLTVV.

About this clone itself: The same CDR3 is also encoded by other DNA sequences in this sample. The V and J genes are TRBV5-1 and TRBJ2-7; D unresolved. Germline V lookup: CDR1 SGHRS, CDR2 YFSETQ. The CDR3 is 13 amino acids. V lost 1 base and J lost 1, with 6 bases in between. The CDR3 sequence: CASSLLSSYEQYF. The DNA of the CDR3 is TGCGCCAGCAGCTTGCTCTCATCCTACGAGCAGTACTTC.

The chain employs TRBV5-1 and TRBJ1-4; TRBD1 aligns across 7 bases. CDR1 is SGHRS and CDR2 is YFSETQ in the germline V gene. This CDR3 is built from 14 residues. Trimming removed 4 bases from V and 8 bases from J; junction bases left unmatched: 8. The CDR3 here is CASSQTGVEEKLFF. The CDR3 nucleotides read TGCGCCAGCAGCCAAACAGGGGTGGAGGAAAAACTGTTTTTT.

The rearrangement links TRBV18 to TRBJ2-3; D unclear. Germline V gene sequence: CDR1 KGHSH, CDR2 LQKENI. The CDR3 extends over 13 amino acids. Trimming stripped 5 bases from V and 4 bases from J, with 10 bases between. This CDR3 reads CASSDQVADTQYF. CDR3 DNA: TGTGCCAGCTCAGATCAAGTGGCAGATACGCAGTATTTT.

This clone was seen only once. The gene calls are TRBV7-9 and TRBJ1-4, with D tentatively TRBD1 (6 bases). Trimming cost V 5 bases and J 7 bases, with 17 bases left between them. CDR3 size: 15 residues. The germline V gene has CDR1 SEHNR and CDR2 FQNEAQ (reference sequence). CDR3 in amino acids: CASSTAQGLSEKLFF. Written as DNA, the CDR3 is TGTGCCAGCAGCACAGCTCAGGGGTTGAGTGAAAAACTGTTTTTT.

The rearrangement links TRBV28 to TRBJ1-2, with 10 bases that match TRBD1. Trimming removed 10 bases from V and 1 base from J; junction bases left unmatched: 9. The CDR3 has 15 amino acids. CDR1 MDHEN and CDR2 SYDVKM come from the germline V gene. The CDR3 bases are TGTGCCAAAGGACAGGGGGGATCCAATAACTATGGCTACACCTTC. It translates to CAKGQGGSNNYGYTF.

This sequence joins TRBV18 and TRBJ2-3; 16 bases are a match to TRBD2. Trimming cost V 3 bases and J 5 bases; bases outside gene matches: 8. Germline V gives CDR1 KGHSH, CDR2 LQKENI. The CDR3 is 18 amino acids. The CDR3 nucleotides are TGTGCCAGCTCACCGCTGGGACTAGCGGGAGGGCCTGGAGATACGCAGTATTTT. This sequence encodes CASSPLGLAGGPGDTQYF. The full variable domain, its missing parts supplied by reference TRBV18 and TRBJ2-3, is NAGVMQNPRHLVRRRGQEARLRCSPMKGHSHVYWYRQLPEEGLKFMVYLQKENIIDESGMPKERFSAEFPKEGPSILRIQQVVRGDSAAYFCASSPLGLAGGPGDTQYFGPGTRLTVL.

This chain links TRBV10-3 with TRBJ2-7, with 9 nucleotides matching TRBD1. There are 14 residues in the CDR3. CDR1 and CDR2 (germline): ENHRY, SYGVKD. The V segment lost 5 bases and the J segment 3 bases; nucleotides outside the gene matches: 5. The CDR3, as DNA: TGTGCCATCAGTATAGACAGGGGGAACTACGAGCAGTACTTC. Encoded protein: CAISIDRGNYEQYF.

The chain joins TRBV7-2 to TRBJ2-3; D possibly matches TRBD1 or TRBD2 (5 bases each). The CDR3 is 14 residues long. With 5 bases removed from V and 6 bases from J, the gap between germline ends came to 15 bases. Germline V gene sequence: CDR1 SGHTA, CDR2 FQGNSA. The CDR3 spells CASSPGRLTDTQYF. CDR3 nucleotides: TGTGCCAGCAGCCCGGGACGGTTGACCGATACGCAGTATTTT.